These 5 T cell receptor beta chains originate from one sample sequenced in a study of cytomegalovirus exposure and HLA in healthy donors. It was with 60 Vbeta and 13 Jbeta primers that the PCR ran. Clones were read by immunoSEQ multiplex PCR, and TCRdb kept only the in-frame ones, dropping some. Altogether approximately 100,000 clones are present, around 60% being singletons, with the ten largest covering around 4%. The material sequenced was PBMCs. These receptors all stem from a man aged 25 to 45 in good health and CMV-seropositive.

This clone was seen a few times. The chain employs TRBV10-3 and TRBJ2-2; possible D gene TRBD2, 6 bases. Germline V gene sequence: CDR1 ENHRY, CDR2 SYGVKD. V was shortened by 8 bases and J by 5 bases, with 15 bases between the two germline ends. The CDR3 loop spans 14 amino acids. CDR3 protein: CAIQGLKGTGELFF. CDR3 nucleotide sequence: TGTGCCATCCAGGGACTGAAGGGGACCGGGGAGCTGTTTTTT.

The V and J genes are TRBV4-2 and TRBJ2-7; TRBD2 might be the D (6 bases). This CDR3 region has 15 residues. Germline lookup yields CDR1 LGHNA and CDR2 YNFKEQ. The V and J ends lost 2 bases and 5 bases respectively, with 16 bases between them. The DNA of the CDR3 is TGTGCCAGCAGCCAACCCCCCGGAGGGGCTGACGAGCAGTACTTC. Residues: CASSQPPGGADEQYF.

This clone was detected a few times. This chain links TRBV5-4 with TRBJ2-1; tentative D call: TRBD1 (6 bases). CDR3 length: 15 residues. The germline V and J ends were trimmed by 5 bases and 0 bases, with 12 bases remaining between them. Germline V lookup: CDR1 SGHNT, CDR2 YYREEE (reference sequence). The DNA for the CDR3 is TGTGCCAGCAGAAATCAGGGGCCCTCCTACAATGAGCAGTTCTTC. It codes for CASRNQGPSYNEQFF.

CDR3 nucleotide sequence: TGTGCCAGCAGTTTTCCCGCCCGGGGAGATACGCAGTATTTT. This gives the protein CASSFPARGDTQYF. The rearrangement uses TRBV27 and TRBJ2-3; possible D gene TRBD2, 5 bases. The CDR3 length is 14 residues. Germline V gene data show CDR1 as MNHEY and CDR2 as SMNVEV (reference sequence). Between the trimmed V and J ends, which lost 3 bases and 5 bases, there was a span of 12 bases.

V gene TRBV15 combines with J gene TRBJ1-2; D not certain. The germline gives CDR1 LNHNV, CDR2 YYDKDF (reference sequence). The length of the CDR3 is 13 residues. V dropped 5 bases and J dropped 2 bases, with 9 bases sitting between them. DNA for the CDR3: TGTGCCACCAGCCCGTCTGCGAACTATGGCTACACCTTC. Amino acids: CATSPSANYGYTF.